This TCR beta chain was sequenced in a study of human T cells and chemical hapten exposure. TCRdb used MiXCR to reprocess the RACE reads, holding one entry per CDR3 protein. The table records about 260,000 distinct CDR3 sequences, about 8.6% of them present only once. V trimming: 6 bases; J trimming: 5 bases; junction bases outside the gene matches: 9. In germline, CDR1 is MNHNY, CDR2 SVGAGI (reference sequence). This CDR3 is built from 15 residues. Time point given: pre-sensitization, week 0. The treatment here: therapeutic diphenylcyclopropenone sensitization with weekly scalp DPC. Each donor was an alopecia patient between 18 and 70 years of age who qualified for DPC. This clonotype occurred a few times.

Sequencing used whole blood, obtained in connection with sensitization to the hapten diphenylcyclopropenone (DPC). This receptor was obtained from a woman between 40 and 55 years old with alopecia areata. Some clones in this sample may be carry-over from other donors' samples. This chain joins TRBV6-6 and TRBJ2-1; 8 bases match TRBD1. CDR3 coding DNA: TGTGCCAGCAGATGGACAGGGTCGCTAGACAATGAGCAGTTCTTC. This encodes CASRWTGSLDNEQFF.